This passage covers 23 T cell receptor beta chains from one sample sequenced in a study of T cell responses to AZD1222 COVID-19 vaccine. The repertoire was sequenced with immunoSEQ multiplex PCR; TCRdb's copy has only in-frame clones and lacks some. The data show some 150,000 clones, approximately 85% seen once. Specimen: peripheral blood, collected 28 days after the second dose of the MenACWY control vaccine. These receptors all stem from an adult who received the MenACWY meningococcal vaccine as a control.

CDR3 bases: TGCGCCAGCAGCCAAGGAGCGGACGATACGCAGTATTTT. Translating it yields CASSQGADDTQYF. The chain joins TRBV4-1 to TRBJ2-3; tentative D call: TRBD2 (5 bases). The V gene lost 1 base and the J gene lost 6 bases, with 8 bases spanning the gap. CDR3 length: 13 amino acids. CDR1 and CDR2 from the germline V gene are MGHRA and YSYEKL.

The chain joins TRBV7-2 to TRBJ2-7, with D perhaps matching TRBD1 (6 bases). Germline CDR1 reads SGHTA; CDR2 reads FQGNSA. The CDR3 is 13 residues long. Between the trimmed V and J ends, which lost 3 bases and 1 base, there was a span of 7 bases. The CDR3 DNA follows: TGTGCCAGCAGCTTTGACAGGTCCTACGAGCAGTACTTC. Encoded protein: CASSFDRSYEQYF.

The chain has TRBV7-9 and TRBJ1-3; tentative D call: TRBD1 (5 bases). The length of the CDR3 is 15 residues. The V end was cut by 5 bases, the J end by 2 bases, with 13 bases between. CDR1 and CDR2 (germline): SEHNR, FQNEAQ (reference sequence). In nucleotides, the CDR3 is TGTGCCAGCAGCCTGAAAGGGACGGCTGGAAACACCATATATTTT. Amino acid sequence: CASSLKGTAGNTIYF.

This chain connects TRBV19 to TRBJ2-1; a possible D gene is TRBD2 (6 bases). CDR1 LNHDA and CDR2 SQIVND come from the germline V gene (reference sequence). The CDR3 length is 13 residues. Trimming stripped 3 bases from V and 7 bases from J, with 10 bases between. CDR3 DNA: TGTGCCAGTAGTATTGCCCGGGGGAATGAGCAGTTCTTC. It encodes CASSIARGNEQFF.

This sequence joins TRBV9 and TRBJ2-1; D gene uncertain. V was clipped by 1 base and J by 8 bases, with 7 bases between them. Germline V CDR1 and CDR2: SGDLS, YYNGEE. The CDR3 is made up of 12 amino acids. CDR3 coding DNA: TGTGCCAGCAGCGTAAATTCTTATGAGCAGTTCTTC. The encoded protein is CASSVNSYEQFF.

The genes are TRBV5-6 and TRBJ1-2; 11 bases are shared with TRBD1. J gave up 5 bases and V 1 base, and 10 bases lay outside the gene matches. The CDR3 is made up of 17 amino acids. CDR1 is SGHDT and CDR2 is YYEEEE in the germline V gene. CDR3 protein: CASSLTGQGAGRYGYTF. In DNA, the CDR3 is TGTGCCAGCAGCTTGACTGGACAGGGGGCAGGTCGGTATGGCTACACCTTC.

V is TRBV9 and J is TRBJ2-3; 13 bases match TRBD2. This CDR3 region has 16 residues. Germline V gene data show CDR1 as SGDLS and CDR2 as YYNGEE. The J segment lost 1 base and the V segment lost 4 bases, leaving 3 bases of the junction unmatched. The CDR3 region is CASSLGLAGGTDTQYF. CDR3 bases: TGTGCCAGCAGCCTCGGACTAGCGGGGGGCACAGATACGCAGTATTTT.

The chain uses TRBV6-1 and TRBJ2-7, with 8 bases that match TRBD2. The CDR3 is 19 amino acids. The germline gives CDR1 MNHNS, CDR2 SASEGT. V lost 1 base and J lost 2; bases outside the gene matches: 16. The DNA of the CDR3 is TGTGCCAGCAGTGAAGTAGTCTCCGGGGGAGCGGGAGCTGCCTACGAGCAGTACTTC. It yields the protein CASSEVVSGGAGAAYEQYF.

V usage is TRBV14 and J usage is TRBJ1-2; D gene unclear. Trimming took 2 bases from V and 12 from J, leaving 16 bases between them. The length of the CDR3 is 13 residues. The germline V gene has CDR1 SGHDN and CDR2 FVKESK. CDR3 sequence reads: CASSQSRGGEDTF. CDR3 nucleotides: TGTGCCAGCAGCCAATCCCGAGGCGGGGAGGACACCTTC.

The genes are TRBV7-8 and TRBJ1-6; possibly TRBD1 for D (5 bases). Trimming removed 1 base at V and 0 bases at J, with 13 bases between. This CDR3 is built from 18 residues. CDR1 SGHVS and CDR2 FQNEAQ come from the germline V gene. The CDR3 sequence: CASSLVGGRSSYNSPLHF. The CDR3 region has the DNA TGTGCCAGCAGCTTAGTTGGGGGACGAAGCTCCTATAATTCACCCCTCCACTTT.

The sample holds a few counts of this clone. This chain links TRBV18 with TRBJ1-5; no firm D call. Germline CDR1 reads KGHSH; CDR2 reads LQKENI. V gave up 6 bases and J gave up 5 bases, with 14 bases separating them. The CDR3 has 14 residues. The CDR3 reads CASSPTFGDQPQHF. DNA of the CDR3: TGTGCCAGCTCCCCTACCTTCGGGGATCAGCCCCAGCATTTT.

In DNA form, the CDR3 reads TGTGCCAGCAGCCAGGGGGCGCGAGAAAAACTGTTTTTT. This sequence encodes CASSQGAREKLFF. V gene TRBV5-6 combines with J gene TRBJ1-4, with TRBD1 matching 8 bases. J was trimmed by 8 bases and V by 4 bases; bases with no gene match: 4. The CDR3 has 13 amino acids. Germline CDR1 reads SGHDT; CDR2 reads YYEEEE.

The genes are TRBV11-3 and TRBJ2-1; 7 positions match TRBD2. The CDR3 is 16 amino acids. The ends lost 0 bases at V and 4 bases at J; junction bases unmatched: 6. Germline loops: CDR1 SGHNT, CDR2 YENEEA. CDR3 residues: CASSLDQDSGYNEQFF. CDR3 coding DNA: TGTGCCAGCAGCTTAGATCAGGATAGCGGGTACAATGAGCAGTTCTTC.

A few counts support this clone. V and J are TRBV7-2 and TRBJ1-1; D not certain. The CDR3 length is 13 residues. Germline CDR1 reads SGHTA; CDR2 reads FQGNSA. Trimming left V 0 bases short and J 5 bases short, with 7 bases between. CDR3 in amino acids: CASSLAIRTEAFF. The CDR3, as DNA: TGTGCCAGCAGCTTAGCCATCCGGACTGAAGCTTTCTTT. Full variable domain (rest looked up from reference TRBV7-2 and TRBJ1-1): GAGVSQSPSNKVTEKGKDVELRCDPISGHTALYWYRQSLGQGLEFLIYFQGNSAPDKSGLPSDRFSAERTGGSVSTLTIQRTQQEDSAVYLCASSLAIRTEAFFGQGTRLTVV.

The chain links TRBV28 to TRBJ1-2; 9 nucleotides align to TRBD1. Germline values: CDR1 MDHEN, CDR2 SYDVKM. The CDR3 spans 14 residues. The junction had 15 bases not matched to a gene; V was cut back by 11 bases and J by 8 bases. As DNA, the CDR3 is TGTGCCGTTAGAGAACCACAGGGGGCATTGGGCTACACCTTC. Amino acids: CAVREPQGALGYTF.

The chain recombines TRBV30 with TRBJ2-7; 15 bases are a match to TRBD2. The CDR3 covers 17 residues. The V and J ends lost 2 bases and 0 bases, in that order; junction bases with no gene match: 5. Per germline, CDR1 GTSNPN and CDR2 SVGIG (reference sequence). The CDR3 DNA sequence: TGTGCCTGGAGTCGGGGACTAGCGGGGGGCCTCTCCTACGAGCAGTACTTC. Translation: CAWSRGLAGGLSYEQYF.

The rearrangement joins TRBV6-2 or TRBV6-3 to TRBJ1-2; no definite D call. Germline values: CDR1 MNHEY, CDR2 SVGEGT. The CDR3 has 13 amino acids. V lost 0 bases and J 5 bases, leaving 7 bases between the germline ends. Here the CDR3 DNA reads TGTGCCAGCAGTTACTCGGTGGATTATGGCTACACCTTC. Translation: CASSYSVDYGYTF.

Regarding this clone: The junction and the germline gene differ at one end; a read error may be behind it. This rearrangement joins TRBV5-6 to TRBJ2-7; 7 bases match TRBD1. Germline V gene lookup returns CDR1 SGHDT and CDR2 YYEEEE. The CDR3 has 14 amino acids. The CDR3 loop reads CANSDLGQTYEQYF. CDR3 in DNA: TGTGCCAACAGCGACTTGGGACAGACCTACGAGCAGTACTTC.

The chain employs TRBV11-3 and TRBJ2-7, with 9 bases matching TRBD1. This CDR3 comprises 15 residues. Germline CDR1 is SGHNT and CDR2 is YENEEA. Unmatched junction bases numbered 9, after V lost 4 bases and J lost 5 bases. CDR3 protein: CASSSTGTGNHEQYF. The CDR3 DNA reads TGTGCCAGCAGCTCAACCGGGACAGGGAACCACGAGCAGTACTTC.

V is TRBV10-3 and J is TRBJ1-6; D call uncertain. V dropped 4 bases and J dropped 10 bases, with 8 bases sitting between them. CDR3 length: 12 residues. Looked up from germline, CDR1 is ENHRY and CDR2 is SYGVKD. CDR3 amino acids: CAISVVGSPLHF. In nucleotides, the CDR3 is TGTGCCATCAGTGTAGTTGGGTCACCCCTCCACTTT.

The CDR3 DNA follows: TGTGCCAGCAGCTTGCTATCGGGGGCCCAGGATGTGCAGTATTTT. This sequence encodes CASSLLSGAQDVQYF. V gene TRBV7-9 combines with J gene TRBJ2-3, with D perhaps being TRBD1 or TRBD2 (6 bases each). Trimming took 3 bases from V and 11 from J, leaving 21 bases between them. CDR1 is SEHNR and CDR2 is FQNEAQ in the germline V gene (reference sequence). This CDR3 comprises 15 residues.

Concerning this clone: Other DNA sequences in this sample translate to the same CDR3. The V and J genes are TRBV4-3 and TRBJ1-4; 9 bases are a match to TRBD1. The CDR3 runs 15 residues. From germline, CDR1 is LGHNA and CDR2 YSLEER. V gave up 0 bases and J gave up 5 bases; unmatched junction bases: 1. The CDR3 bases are TGCGCCAGCAGCCAAGAGGGACAGGGAAATGAAAAACTGTTTTTT. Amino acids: CASSQEGQGNEKLFF.

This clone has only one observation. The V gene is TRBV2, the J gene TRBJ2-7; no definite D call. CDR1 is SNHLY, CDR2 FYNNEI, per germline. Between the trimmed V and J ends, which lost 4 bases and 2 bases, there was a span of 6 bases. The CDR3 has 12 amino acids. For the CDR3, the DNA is TGTGCCAGCAGTGCAACAGCCTACGAGCAGTACTTC. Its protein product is CASSATAYEQYF.